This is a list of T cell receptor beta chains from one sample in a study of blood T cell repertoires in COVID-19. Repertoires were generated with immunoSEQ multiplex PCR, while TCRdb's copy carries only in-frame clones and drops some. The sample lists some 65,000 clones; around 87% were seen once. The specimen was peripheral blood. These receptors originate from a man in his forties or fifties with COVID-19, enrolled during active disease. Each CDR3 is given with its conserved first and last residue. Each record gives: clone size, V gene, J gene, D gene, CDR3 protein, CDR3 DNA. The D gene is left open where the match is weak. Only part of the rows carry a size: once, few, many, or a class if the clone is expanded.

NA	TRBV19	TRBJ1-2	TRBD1	CASRRNGQGVYGYTF	TGTGCCAGTAGACGTAACGGACAGGGGGTCTATGGCTACACCTTC
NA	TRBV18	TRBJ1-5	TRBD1	CASSGTGGHQPQHF	TGTGCCAGCTCTGGGACAGGGGGCCATCAGCCCCAGCATTTT
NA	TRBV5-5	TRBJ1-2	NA	CASSLAAGVDGYTF	TGTGCCAGCAGCTTGGCTGCAGGGGTTGACGGCTACACCTTC
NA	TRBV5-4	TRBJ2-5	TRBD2	CASSSAGRPYETQYF	TGTGCCAGCAGCTCAGCCGGGAGGCCTTACGAGACCCAGTACTTC
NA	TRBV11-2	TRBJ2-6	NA	CASSSRAANPSSGANVLTF	TGTGCCAGCAGCTCGCGGGCGGCCAATCCCAGCTCTGGGGCCAACGTCCTGACTTTC
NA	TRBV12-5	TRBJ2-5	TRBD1	CASSRQGVSETQYF	TGTGCTAGCTCCAGACAGGGAGTATCGGAGACCCAGTACTTC
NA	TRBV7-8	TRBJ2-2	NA	CASSSPAPRGTGELFF	TGTGCCAGCAGCTCCCCGGCGCCCCGAGGAACCGGGGAGCTGTTTTTT
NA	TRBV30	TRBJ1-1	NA	CAWSITGTWTEAFF	TGTGCCTGGAGTATCACGGGGACTTGGACTGAAGCTTTCTTT
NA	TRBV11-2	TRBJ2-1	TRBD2	CASSALAGAYNEQFF	TGTGCCAGCAGCGCCCTAGCGGGCGCCTACAATGAGCAGTTCTTC
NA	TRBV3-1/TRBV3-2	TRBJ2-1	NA	CASSQRGGVANEQFF	TGTGCCAGCAGCCAAAGGGGGGGTGTCGCCAATGAGCAGTTCTTC
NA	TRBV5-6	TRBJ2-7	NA	CASTAPIFSRDEQYF	TGTGCCAGCACCGCCCCCATCTTTTCCCGGGACGAGCAGTACTTC
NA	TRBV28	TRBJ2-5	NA	CASTPRGTGETQYF	TGTGCCAGCACCCCCCGGGGTACGGGGGAGACCCAGTACTTC
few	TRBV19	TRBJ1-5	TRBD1	CASSTGTGAFSNQPQHF	TGTGCCAGTAGTACCGGGACAGGTGCGTTTAGCAATCAGCCCCAGCATTTT
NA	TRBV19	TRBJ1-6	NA	CASNDTPFNSPLHF	TGTGCCAGCAATGACACCCCCTTTAATTCACCCCTCCACTTT
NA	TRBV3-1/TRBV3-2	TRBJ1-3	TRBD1	CASSQTGTGVNTIYF	TGTGCCAGCAGCCAAACCGGGACAGGGGTTAACACCATATATTTT
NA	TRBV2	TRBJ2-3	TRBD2	CASSPGGRGDTQYF	TGTGCCAGCAGCCCGGGGGGGAGAGGAGATACGCAGTATTTT
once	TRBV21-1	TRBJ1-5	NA	CASSKDLYQPQHF	TGTGCCAGCAGCAAAGATTTATATCAGCCCCAGCATTTT
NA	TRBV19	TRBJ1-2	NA	CASRRTETLGYTF	TGTGCCAGTAGAAGGACAGAGACTCTTGGCTACACCTTC
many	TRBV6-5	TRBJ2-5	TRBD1	CASSHGTVQETQYF	TGTGCCAGCAGCCACGGGACAGTCCAAGAGACCCAGTACTTC
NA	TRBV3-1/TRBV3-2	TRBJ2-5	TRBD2	CASSQGSGGGAAETQYF	TGTGCCAGCAGCCAAGGGTCCGGCGGGGGGGCGGCAGAGACCCAGTACTTC
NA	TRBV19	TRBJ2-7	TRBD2	CASSMVAGAEAYEQYF	TGTGCCAGTAGTATGGTAGCGGGGGCCGAAGCCTACGAGCAGTACTTC
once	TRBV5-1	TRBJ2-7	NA	CASSFQGGDEQYF	TGCGCCAGCAGCTTTCAGGGTGGGGACGAGCAGTACTTC
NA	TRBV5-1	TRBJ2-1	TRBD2	CASSLPSGGNEQFF	TGCGCCAGCAGCTTACCTAGCGGGGGAAATGAGCAGTTCTTC
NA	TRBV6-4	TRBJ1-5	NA	CASSPQGIGQPQHF	TGTGCCAGCAGTCCCCAGGGGATTGGTCAGCCCCAGCATTTT
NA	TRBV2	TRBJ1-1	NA	CASSEAFGGETEAFF	TGTGCCAGCAGTGAAGCGTTCGGGGGAGAAACTGAAGCTTTCTTT
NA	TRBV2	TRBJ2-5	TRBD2	CASSGSGGPGETQYF	TGTGCCAGCAGTGGTAGCGGGGGGCCTGGGGAGACCCAGTACTTC
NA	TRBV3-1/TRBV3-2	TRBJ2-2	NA	CASSPRHTNTGELFF	TGTGCCAGCAGCCCGAGACACACGAACACCGGGGAGCTGTTTTTT
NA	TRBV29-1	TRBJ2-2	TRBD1	CSVSQTGAGELFF	TGCAGCGTCTCTCAGACAGGGGCCGGGGAGCTGTTTTTT
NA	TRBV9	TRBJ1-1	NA	CASSVAPEVTEAFF	TGTGCCAGCAGCGTAGCTCCGGAGGTCACTGAAGCTTTCTTT
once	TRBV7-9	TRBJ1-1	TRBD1	CASSWTGVSEAFF	TGTGCCAGCAGCTGGACAGGAGTTTCTGAAGCTTTCTTT
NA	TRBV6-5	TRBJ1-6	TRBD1	CASRSPRTGYSPLHF	TGTGCCAGCAGATCTCCCCGGACAGGGTATTCACCCCTCCACTTT
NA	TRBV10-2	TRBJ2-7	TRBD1	CATTGTGVAYEQYF	TGCGCCACCACCGGGACAGGGGTCGCCTACGAGCAGTACTTC
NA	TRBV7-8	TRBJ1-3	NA	CASSFLSGNTIYF	TGTGCCAGCAGCTTCCTCTCTGGAAACACCATATATTTT
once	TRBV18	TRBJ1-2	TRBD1	CASSPPGQDPNYGYTF	TGTGCCAGCTCACCACCGGGACAGGACCCTAACTATGGCTACACCTTC
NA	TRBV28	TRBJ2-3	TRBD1	CASSLVQGALDTQYF	TGTGCCAGCAGTTTGGTACAGGGGGCTCTTGATACGCAGTATTTT
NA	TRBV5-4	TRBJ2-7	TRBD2	CASSFPTGLAGLGEQYF	TGTGCCAGCAGCTTCCCCACGGGACTAGCGGGGTTGGGCGAGCAGTACTTC
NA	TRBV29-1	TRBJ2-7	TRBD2	CSTLMASGTSGGEQYF	TGCAGCACCCTCATGGCCTCCGGGACTAGCGGCGGCGAGCAGTACTTC
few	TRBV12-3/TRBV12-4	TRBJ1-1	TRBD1	CASSRQGYTEAFF	TGTGCCAGCAGTCGACAGGGGTACACTGAAGCTTTCTTT
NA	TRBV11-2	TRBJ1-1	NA	CASSSGLGGLTEAFF	TGTGCCAGCAGCTCGGGCCTCGGGGGGCTCACTGAAGCTTTCTTT
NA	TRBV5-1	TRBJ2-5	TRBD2	CASSLGLAGGQETQYF	TGCGCCAGCAGCTTGGGACTAGCGGGGGGACAAGAGACCCAGTACTTC
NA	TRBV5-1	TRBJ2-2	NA	CASSFDTPNTGELFF	TGCGCCAGCAGCTTCGACACGCCGAACACCGGGGAGCTGTTTTTT